The clone carrying this T cell receptor beta chain was detected only a few times. This CDR3 contains 14 residues. The trim removed 8 bases at V and 5 bases at J, leaving 9 bases unmatched. Germline assignment: CDR1 KGHSH and CDR2 LQKENI. Followed longitudinally, the Seattle patients had been enrolled during active infection. Per the original data handling: Reference gene primers were amplified, and this amplification served to estimate nucleated cell counts. Profiled with immunoSEQ multiplex PCR; TCRdb holds only in-frame clones, not every one. That table is the source of V, J and clone size, and D and trimming were worked out from the DNA. This repertoire shows fewer than 300,000 clones, approximately 88% found once; its top ten account for about 1.5%. This sample was included in a study of blood T cell repertoires in COVID-19. Background on the study: Acute and convalescent COVID-19 samples came from the United States, Italy and Spain. From T cells, B-cell-depleted T cells, or PBMCs came the material, which was cDNA or gDNA.

The chain links TRBV18 to TRBJ1-1; 9 bases map to TRBD1. This sequence originates from a human donor with COVID-19, enrolled during active disease. The donor label of this sample is uncertain. The sample comprised peripheral blood. The chain's CDR3 is CASTMDRGATEAFF. The CDR3 bases are TGTGCCAGCACTATGGACAGGGGCGCAACTGAAGCTTTCTTT.